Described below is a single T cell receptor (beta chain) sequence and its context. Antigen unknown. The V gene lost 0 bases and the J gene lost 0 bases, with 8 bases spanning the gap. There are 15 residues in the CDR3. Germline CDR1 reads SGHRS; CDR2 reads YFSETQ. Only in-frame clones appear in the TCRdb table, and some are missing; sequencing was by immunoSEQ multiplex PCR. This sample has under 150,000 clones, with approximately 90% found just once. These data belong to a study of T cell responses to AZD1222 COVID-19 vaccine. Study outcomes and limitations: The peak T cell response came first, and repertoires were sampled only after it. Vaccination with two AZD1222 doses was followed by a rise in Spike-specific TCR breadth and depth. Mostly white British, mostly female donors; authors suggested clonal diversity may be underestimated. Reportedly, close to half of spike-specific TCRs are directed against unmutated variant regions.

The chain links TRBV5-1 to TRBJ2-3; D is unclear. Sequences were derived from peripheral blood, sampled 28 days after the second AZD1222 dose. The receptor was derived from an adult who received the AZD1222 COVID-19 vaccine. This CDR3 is CASSLGSPSTDTQYF. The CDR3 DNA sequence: TGCGCCAGCAGCTTGGGGTCCCCTAGCACAGATACGCAGTATTTT.